The rows below give T cell receptor beta chains drawn from one sample of a study of OX40 agonist ivuxolimab in advanced cancers. Profiled with immunoSEQ multiplex PCR; TCRdb holds only in-frame clones, not every one. The sample lists approximately 26,000 clones, 60% to 85% occurring once. The specimen was CD4+ or CD8+ T cells sorted from blood, collected in a trial of the OX40 agonist ivuxolimab. These TCRs come from an adult with an advanced solid tumor such as melanoma, head and neck, liver or kidney cancer. CDR3s include the opening cysteine and the closing phenylalanine or tryptophan. The D gene is left open where the match is weak. Size values are once, few and many counts, or a class for expanded clones, and some rows have none.

J: TRBJ2-7
size: -
V: TRBV30
D: -
CDR3: CAWSAGLKDEQYF
DNA: TGTGCCTGGAGTGCGGGGCTTAAGGACGAGCAGTACTTC

J: TRBJ2-1
size: -
V: TRBV11-1
D: -
CDR3: CASSPKVEGNEQFF
DNA: TGTGCCAGCAGCCCCAAGGTAGAGGGGAATGAGCAGTTCTTC

J: TRBJ1-5
size: -
V: TRBV19
D: TRBD1
CDR3: CASSTDRGYFWVNQPQHF
DNA: TGTGCCAGTAGCACTGACAGGGGCTATTTTTGGGTAAATCAGCCCCAGCATTTT

J: TRBJ2-1
size: -
V: TRBV4-1
D: -
CDR3: CASSQRTRDSSNEQFF
DNA: TGCGCCAGCAGCCAAAGAACCCGGGACTCCTCCAATGAGCAGTTCTTC

J: TRBJ2-1
size: -
V: TRBV9
D: -
CDR3: CASSVVPAGEQFF
DNA: TGTGCCAGCAGCGTAGTCCCTGCCGGCGAGCAGTTCTTC

J: TRBJ1-2
size: -
V: TRBV14
D: TRBD1
CDR3: CASSQAGTGGFGYTF
DNA: TGTGCCAGCAGCCAGGCTGGGACAGGGGGATTTGGCTACACCTTC

J: TRBJ2-7
size: -
V: TRBV30
D: TRBD1
CDR3: CAWSWTGAYEQYF
DNA: TGTGCCTGGAGTTGGACAGGGGCCTACGAGCAGTACTTC

J: TRBJ2-2
size: -
V: TRBV5-4
D: TRBD2
CDR3: CASSLGLAGVTGELFF
DNA: TGTGCCAGCAGCCTGGGACTAGCGGGGGTTACCGGGGAGCTGTTTTTT

J: TRBJ2-5
size: -
V: TRBV15
D: TRBD2
CDR3: CATSRELAGGQETQYF
DNA: TGTGCCACCAGCAGAGAACTAGCGGGGGGACAAGAGACCCAGTACTTC

J: TRBJ1-1
size: -
V: TRBV7-9
D: TRBD1
CDR3: CAIDRGSAEAFF
DNA: TGTGCCATCGACAGGGGCTCCGCTGAAGCTTTCTTT

J: TRBJ1-1
size: few
V: TRBV28
D: -
CDR3: CASTGVGGYTEAFF
DNA: TGTGCCAGCACGGGGGTAGGCGGGTACACTGAAGCTTTCTTT

J: TRBJ2-1
size: -
V: TRBV4-2
D: TRBD2
CDR3: CASSPRTSGLEQFF
DNA: TGTGCCAGCAGCCCCAGGACTAGCGGGCTTGAGCAGTTCTTC

J: TRBJ2-3
size: medium-sized
V: TRBV9
D: TRBD2
CDR3: CASSARAGYTDTQYF
DNA: TGTGCCAGCAGCGCCAGAGCGGGGTACACAGATACGCAGTATTTT

J: TRBJ2-2
size: -
V: TRBV30
D: -
CDR3: CACGAYDTGELFF
DNA: TGTGCCTGCGGGGCCTACGACACCGGGGAGCTGTTTTTT

J: TRBJ2-7
size: few
V: TRBV5-6
D: -
CDR3: CASSFGLTRGFLYEQYF
DNA: TGTGCCAGCAGCTTTGGTCTTACCAGGGGCTTCCTCTACGAGCAGTACTTC

J: TRBJ1-6
size: -
V: TRBV6-6
D: TRBD1
CDR3: CASSRGSTRGLDLHF
DNA: TGTGCCAGCAGTCGGGGAAGTACCAGGGGGCTGGACCTCCACTTT

J: TRBJ2-1
size: -
V: TRBV19
D: -
CDR3: CASSIGYNEQFF
DNA: TGTGCCAGTAGTATAGGTTACAATGAGCAGTTCTTC

J: TRBJ2-3
size: -
V: TRBV4-1
D: -
CDR3: CASSQEERGTDTQYF
DNA: TGCGCCAGCAGCCAAGAAGAGCGGGGCACAGATACGCAGTATTTT

J: TRBJ1-1
size: once
V: TRBV18
D: -
CDR3: CASSPVGTEAFF
DNA: TGTGCCAGCTCACCAGTAGGCACTGAAGCTTTCTTT

J: TRBJ2-1
size: -
V: TRBV7-9
D: -
CDR3: CASSAEYRANNEQFF
DNA: TGTGCCAGCAGCGCCGAGTACCGGGCTAACAATGAGCAGTTCTTC

J: TRBJ2-3
size: once
V: TRBV6-5
D: TRBD2
CDR3: CASSRLGLGTDTQYF
DNA: TGTGCCAGCAGTAGACTGGGACTAGGAACAGATACGCAGTATTTT

J: TRBJ1-2
size: -
V: TRBV9
D: -
CDR3: CASSVGGGMEGGYTF
DNA: TGTGCCAGCAGCGTAGGTGGAGGGATGGAGGGTGGCTACACCTTC

J: TRBJ1-1
size: -
V: TRBV10-3
D: -
CDR3: CASAVRASEAFF
DNA: TGTGCCTCGGCGGTCAGGGCGAGTGAAGCTTTCTTT

J: TRBJ1-1
size: few
V: TRBV2
D: TRBD1
CDR3: CASSGDSTEAFF
DNA: TGTGCCAGCAGTGGGGACAGCACTGAAGCTTTCTTT

J: TRBJ2-5
size: -
V: TRBV11-1
D: TRBD2
CDR3: CASSLTGLAGWETQYF
DNA: TGTGCCAGCAGCTTAACCGGACTAGCGGGGTGGGAGACCCAGTACTTC

J: TRBJ1-5
size: few
V: TRBV19
D: -
CDR3: CASRGTGTSNQPQHF
DNA: TGTGCCAGTAGAGGAACCGGGACATCAAATCAGCCCCAGCATTTT

J: TRBJ2-5
size: few
V: TRBV5-1
D: TRBD1
CDR3: CASSWSTGEKTQYF
DNA: TGCGCCAGCAGCTGGTCTACAGGGGAAAAGACCCAGTACTTC

J: TRBJ2-1
size: -
V: TRBV12-5
D: -
CDR3: CASGLALGTPFF
DNA: TGTGCTAGTGGTTTGGCCCTTGGGACACCGTTCTTC

J: TRBJ2-1
size: few
V: TRBV11-3
D: TRBD1
CDR3: CASSLGWTGGNEQFF
DNA: TGTGCCAGCAGCTTAGGTTGGACAGGTGGTAATGAGCAGTTCTTC

J: TRBJ1-1
size: few
V: TRBV7-9
D: -
CDR3: CASSLQNTEAFF
DNA: TGTGCCAGCAGCTTACAGAACACTGAAGCTTTCTTT

J: TRBJ2-1
size: -
V: TRBV10-1
D: TRBD1
CDR3: CASRRGTGNEQFF
DNA: TGCGCCAGCAGACGCGGGACAGGGAATGAGCAGTTCTTC

J: TRBJ2-6
size: once
V: TRBV5-1
D: TRBD1
CDR3: CASSLQGAQGANVLTF
DNA: TGCGCCAGCAGCTTGCAGGGGGCGCAAGGGGCCAACGTCCTGACTTTC

J: TRBJ2-5
size: -
V: TRBV5-6
D: TRBD1
CDR3: CASSSGQGLETQYF
DNA: TGTGCCAGCAGCTCGGGACAGGGGCTGGAGACCCAGTACTTC

J: TRBJ2-7
size: -
V: TRBV2
D: -
CDR3: CASSEASPSYEQYF
DNA: TGTGCCAGCAGTGAAGCGTCCCCTTCCTACGAGCAGTACTTC

J: TRBJ2-3
size: -
V: TRBV29-1
D: -
CDR3: CSVRQRFTDTQYF
DNA: TGCAGCGTTAGGCAGCGGTTCACAGATACGCAGTATTTT

J: TRBJ2-1
size: once
V: TRBV5-6
D: -
CDR3: CASSLVGGRRENEQFF
DNA: TGTGCCAGCAGCTTGGTAGGGGGGAGGAGAGAAAATGAGCAGTTCTTC

J: TRBJ2-7
size: -
V: TRBV5-5
D: -
CDR3: CASSLDGYYEQYF
DNA: TGTGCCAGCAGCTTGGATGGGTACTACGAGCAGTACTTC

J: TRBJ2-1
size: -
V: TRBV19
D: TRBD2
CDR3: CASSMSSGGANEQFF
DNA: TGTGCCAGTAGTATGTCTAGCGGGGGGGCCAATGAGCAGTTCTTC

J: TRBJ1-2
size: few
V: TRBV29-1
D: TRBD1
CDR3: CSVRRGQGGGYTF
DNA: TGCAGCGTCAGGCGGGGACAGGGAGGCGGCTACACCTTC

J: TRBJ1-4
size: -
V: TRBV5-1
D: -
CDR3: CASSHDRNNEKLFF
DNA: TGCGCCAGCAGCCACGACAGAAACAATGAAAAACTGTTTTTT

J: TRBJ1-1
size: -
V: TRBV27
D: -
CDR3: CASSLRLGGGNTEAFF
DNA: TGTGCCAGCAGTTTAAGGTTAGGGGGGGGTAACACTGAAGCTTTCTTT

J: TRBJ2-2
size: -
V: TRBV5-1
D: -
CDR3: CASSWAQGTGELFF
DNA: TGCGCCAGCAGCTGGGCACAGGGTACCGGGGAGCTGTTTTTT